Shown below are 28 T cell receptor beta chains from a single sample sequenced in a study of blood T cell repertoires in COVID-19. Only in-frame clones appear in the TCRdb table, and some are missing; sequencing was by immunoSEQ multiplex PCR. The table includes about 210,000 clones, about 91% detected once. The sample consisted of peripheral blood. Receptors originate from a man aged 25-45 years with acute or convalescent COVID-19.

The CDR3 bases are TGTGCTAGTGATAATTCTGGGGCCAACGTCCTGACTTTC. Its protein is CASDNSGANVLTF. V usage is TRBV12-5 and J usage is TRBJ2-6; D is unresolved. The CDR3 spans 13 residues. V was shortened by 7 bases and J by 1 base, with 5 bases between the two germline ends. The germline gives CDR1 LGHNT, CDR2 FRNRAP. Together with reference TRBV12-5 and TRBJ2-6, the CDR3 gives the full variable domain: DARVTQTPRHKVTEMGQEVTMRCQPILGHNTVFWYRQTMMQGLELLAYFRNRAPLDDSGMPKDRFSAEMPDATLATLKIQPSEPRDSAVYFCASDNSGANVLTFGAGSRLTVL.

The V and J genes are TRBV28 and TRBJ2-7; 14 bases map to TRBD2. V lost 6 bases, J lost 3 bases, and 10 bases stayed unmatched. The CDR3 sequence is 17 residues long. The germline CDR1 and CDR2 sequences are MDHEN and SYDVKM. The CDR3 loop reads CASSPFSGTSGSYEQYF. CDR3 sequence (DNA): TGTGCCAGCAGCCCATTCTCGGGGACTAGCGGGAGCTACGAGCAGTACTTC.

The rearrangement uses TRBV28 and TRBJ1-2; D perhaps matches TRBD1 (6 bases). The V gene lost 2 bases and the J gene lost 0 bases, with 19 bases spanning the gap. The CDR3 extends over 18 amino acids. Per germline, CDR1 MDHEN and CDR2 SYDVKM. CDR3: CASSLVGAQGRANYGYTF. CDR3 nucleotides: TGTGCCAGCAGTTTAGTAGGGGCCCAGGGGAGAGCTAACTATGGCTACACCTTC.

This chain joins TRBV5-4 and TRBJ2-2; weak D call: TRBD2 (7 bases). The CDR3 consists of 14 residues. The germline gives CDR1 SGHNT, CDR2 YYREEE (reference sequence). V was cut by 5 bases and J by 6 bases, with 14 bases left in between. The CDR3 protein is CASRNREGAGELFF. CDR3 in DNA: TGTGCCAGCAGAAACAGGGAGGGGGCCGGGGAGCTGTTTTTT.

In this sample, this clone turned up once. The CDR3: CASSLLVGEDEQFF. The CDR3 coding sequence is TGCGCCAGCAGCTTGTTGGTGGGAGAGGATGAGCAGTTCTTC. The V and J genes are TRBV5-1 and TRBJ2-1, with D perhaps matching TRBD2 (5 bases). Germline loops: CDR1 SGHRS, CDR2 YFSETQ. V was pared by 1 base and J by 8 bases, with 13 bases between. This CDR3 spans 14 amino acids. The variable domain in full, completed from reference TRBV5-1 and TRBJ2-1, reads KAGVTQTPRYLIKTRGQQVTLSCSPISGHRSVSWYQQTPGQGLQFLFEYFSETQRNKGNFPGRFSGRQFSNSRSEMNVSTLELGDSALYLCASSLLVGEDEQFFGPGTRLTVL.

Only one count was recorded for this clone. CDR3 DNA: TGTGCCAGCAGCTTAGCGGGGGGGCTTCACCAAGAGACCCAGTACTTC. As protein: CASSLAGGLHQETQYF. The chain has TRBV7-9 and TRBJ2-5; D might be TRBD2 (7 bases). Germline V CDR1 and CDR2: SEHNR, FQNEAQ (reference sequence). V was shortened by 0 bases and J by 0 bases, with 11 bases between the two germline ends. The CDR3 loop spans 16 amino acids.

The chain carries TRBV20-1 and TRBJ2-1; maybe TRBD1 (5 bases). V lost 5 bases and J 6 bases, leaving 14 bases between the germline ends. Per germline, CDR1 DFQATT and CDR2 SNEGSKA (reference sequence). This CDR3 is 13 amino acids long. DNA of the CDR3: TGCAGTGCTTGTGGACATCCCCCCAATGAGCAGTTCTTC. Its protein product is CSACGHPPNEQFF.

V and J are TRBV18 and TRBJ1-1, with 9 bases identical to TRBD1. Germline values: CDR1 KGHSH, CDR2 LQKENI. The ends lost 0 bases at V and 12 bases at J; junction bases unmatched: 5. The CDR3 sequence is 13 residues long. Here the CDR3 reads CASSPPGQGTSFF. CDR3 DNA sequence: TGTGCCAGCTCACCACCGGGACAGGGCACTTCTTTCTTT.

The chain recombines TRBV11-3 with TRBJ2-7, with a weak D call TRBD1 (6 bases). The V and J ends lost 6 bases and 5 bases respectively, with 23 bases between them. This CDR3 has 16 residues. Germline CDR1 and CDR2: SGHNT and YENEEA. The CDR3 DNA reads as TGTGCCAGCAGTAAAGGACAGACGAGTATGCAGGACGAGCAGTACTTC. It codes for CASSKGQTSMQDEQYF.

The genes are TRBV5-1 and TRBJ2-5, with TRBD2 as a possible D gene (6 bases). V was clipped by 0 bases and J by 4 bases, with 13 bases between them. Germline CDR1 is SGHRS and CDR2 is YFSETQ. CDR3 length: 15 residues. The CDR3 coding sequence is TGCGCCAGCAGCTTGGGACTGATGGGGGGAGAGACCCAGTACTTC. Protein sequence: CASSLGLMGGETQYF. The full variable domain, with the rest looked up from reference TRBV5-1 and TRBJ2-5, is KAGVTQTPRYLIKTRGQQVTLSCSPISGHRSVSWYQQTPGQGLQFLFEYFSETQRNKGNFPGRFSGRQFSNSRSEMNVSTLELGDSALYLCASSLGLMGGETQYFGPGTRLLVL.

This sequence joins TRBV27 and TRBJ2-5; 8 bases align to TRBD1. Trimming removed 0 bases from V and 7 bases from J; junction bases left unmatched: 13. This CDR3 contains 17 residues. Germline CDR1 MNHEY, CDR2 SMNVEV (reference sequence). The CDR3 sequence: CASSLSLPDRGTRTQYF. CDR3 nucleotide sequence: TGTGCCAGCAGTTTATCGCTGCCCGACAGGGGAACACGGACCCAGTACTTC.

The CDR3 here is CASSLGQTKSQYF. The CDR3 DNA reads TGTGCCAGCAGCTTAGGGCAGACAAAAAGTCAGTACTTC. The V and J genes are TRBV7-9 and TRBJ2-7, with no clear D. The germline V gene has CDR1 SEHNR and CDR2 FQNEAQ (reference sequence). Trimming cost V 1 base and J 10 bases, with 14 bases left between them. CDR3 length equals 13 residues.

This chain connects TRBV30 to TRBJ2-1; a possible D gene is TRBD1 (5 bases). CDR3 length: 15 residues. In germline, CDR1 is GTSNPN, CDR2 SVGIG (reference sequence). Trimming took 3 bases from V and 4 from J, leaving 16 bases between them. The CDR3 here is CAWRVHGALYNEQFF. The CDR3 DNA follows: TGTGCCTGGAGGGTTCATGGGGCACTGTACAATGAGCAGTTCTTC.

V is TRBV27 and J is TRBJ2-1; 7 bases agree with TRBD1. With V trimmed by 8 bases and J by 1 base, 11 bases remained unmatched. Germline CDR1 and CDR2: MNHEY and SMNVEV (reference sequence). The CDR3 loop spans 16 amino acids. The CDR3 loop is CASGTEYSNSYNEQFF. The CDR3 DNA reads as TGTGCCAGCGGGACAGAATATTCTAATTCCTACAATGAGCAGTTCTTC.

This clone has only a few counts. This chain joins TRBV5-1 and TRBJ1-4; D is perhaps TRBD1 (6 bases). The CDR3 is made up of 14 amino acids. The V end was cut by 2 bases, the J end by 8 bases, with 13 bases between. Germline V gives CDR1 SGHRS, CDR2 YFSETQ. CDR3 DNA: TGCGCCAGCAGCTTCGCGGGGGCTCGAGAAAAACTGTTTTTT. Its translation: CASSFAGAREKLFF.

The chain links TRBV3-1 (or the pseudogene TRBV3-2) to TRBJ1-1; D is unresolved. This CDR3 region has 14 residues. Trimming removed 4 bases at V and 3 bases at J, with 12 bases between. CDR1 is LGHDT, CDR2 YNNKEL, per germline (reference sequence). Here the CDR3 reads CASSPKRRDTEAFF. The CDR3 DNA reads TGTGCCAGCAGCCCCAAGCGGCGCGACACTGAAGCTTTCTTT.

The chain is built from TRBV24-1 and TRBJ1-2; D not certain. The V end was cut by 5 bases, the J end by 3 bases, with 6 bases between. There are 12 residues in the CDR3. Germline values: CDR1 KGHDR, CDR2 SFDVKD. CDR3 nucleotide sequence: TGTGCCACCAGTGGGTCAGACTATGGCTACACCTTC. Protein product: CATSGSDYGYTF.

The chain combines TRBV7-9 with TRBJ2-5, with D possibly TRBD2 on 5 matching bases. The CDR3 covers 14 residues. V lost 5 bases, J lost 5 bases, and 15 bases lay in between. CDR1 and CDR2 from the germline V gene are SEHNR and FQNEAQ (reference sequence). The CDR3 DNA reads TGTGCCAGCAGCCCGACGAGGGTTGGCGAGACCCAGTACTTC. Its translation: CASSPTRVGETQYF.

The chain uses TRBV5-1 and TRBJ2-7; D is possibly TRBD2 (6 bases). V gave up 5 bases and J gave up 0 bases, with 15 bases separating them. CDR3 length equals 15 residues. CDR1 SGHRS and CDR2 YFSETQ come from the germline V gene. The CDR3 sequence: CASRRELATSYEQYF. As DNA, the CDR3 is TGCGCCAGCAGGCGGGAACTAGCCACCTCCTACGAGCAGTACTTC.

CDR3 loop: CASSLSGTGSYEQYF. The CDR3 DNA is TGTGCCAGCAGCTTAAGTGGGACAGGTTCCTACGAGCAGTACTTC. This sequence joins TRBV7-2 and TRBJ2-7, with 8 bases aligning to TRBD1. Germline V gene lookup returns CDR1 SGHTA and CDR2 FQGNSA. The CDR3 is 15 amino acids. Trimming at V came to 2 bases and at J to 1 base, leaving 4 bases not matched to a gene. The variable domain in full, with the rest retrieved from reference TRBV7-2 and TRBJ2-7, is GAGVSQSPSNKVTEKGKDVELRCDPISGHTALYWYRQSLGQGLEFLIYFQGNSAPDKSGLPSDRFSAERTGGSVSTLTIQRTQQEDSAVYLCASSLSGTGSYEQYFGPGTRLTVT.

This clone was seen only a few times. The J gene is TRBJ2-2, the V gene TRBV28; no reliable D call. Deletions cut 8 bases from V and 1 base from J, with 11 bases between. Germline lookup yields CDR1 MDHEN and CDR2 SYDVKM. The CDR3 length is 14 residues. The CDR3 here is CASWASLNTGELFF. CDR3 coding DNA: TGTGCCAGCTGGGCCAGCTTGAACACCGGGGAGCTGTTTTTT.

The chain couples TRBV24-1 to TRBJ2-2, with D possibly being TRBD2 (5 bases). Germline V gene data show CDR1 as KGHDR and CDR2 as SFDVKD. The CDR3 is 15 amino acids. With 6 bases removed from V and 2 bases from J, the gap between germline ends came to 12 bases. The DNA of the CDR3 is TGTGCCACCAGTCCATCGGCGGGCAACACCGGGGAGCTGTTTTTT. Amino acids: CATSPSAGNTGELFF.

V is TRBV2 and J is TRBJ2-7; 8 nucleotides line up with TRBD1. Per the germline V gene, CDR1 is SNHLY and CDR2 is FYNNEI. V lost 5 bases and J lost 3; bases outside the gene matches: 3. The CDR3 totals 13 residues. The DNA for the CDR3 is TGTGCCAGCAGTAACGGACAGGGCTACGAGCAGTACTTC. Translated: CASSNGQGYEQYF.

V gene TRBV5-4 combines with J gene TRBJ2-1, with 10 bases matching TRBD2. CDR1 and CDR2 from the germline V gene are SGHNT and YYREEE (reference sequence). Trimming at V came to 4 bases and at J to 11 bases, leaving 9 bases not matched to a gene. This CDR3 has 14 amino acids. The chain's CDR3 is CASSPASGGPQQFF. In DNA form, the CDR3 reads TGTGCCAGCAGCCCGGCTAGCGGGGGCCCCCAGCAGTTCTTC.

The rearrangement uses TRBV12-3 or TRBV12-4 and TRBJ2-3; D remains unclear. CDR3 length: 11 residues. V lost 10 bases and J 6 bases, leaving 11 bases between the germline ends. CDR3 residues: CATRLRDTQYF. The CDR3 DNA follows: TGTGCCACCAGATTGAGGGATACGCAGTATTTT.

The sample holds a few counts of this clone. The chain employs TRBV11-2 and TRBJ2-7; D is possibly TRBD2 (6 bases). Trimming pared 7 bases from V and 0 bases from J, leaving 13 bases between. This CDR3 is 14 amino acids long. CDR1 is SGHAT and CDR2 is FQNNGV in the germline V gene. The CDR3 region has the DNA TGTGCCAGCAACTTCGGGGGTGCCTCCTACGAGCAGTACTTC. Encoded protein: CASNFGGASYEQYF. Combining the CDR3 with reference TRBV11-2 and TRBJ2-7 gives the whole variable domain EAGVAQSPRYKIIEKRQSVAFWCNPISGHATLYWYQQILGQGPKLLIQFQNNGVVDDSQLPKDRFSAERLKGVDSTLKIQPAKLEDSAVYLCASNFGGASYEQYFGPGTRLTVT.

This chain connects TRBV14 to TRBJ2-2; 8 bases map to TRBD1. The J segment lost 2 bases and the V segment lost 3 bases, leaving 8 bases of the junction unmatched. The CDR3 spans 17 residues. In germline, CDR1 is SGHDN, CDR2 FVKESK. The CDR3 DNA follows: TGTGCCAGCAGCCACCTAAGACAGGGGTTAAACACCGGGGAGCTGTTTTTT. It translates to CASSHLRQGLNTGELFF.

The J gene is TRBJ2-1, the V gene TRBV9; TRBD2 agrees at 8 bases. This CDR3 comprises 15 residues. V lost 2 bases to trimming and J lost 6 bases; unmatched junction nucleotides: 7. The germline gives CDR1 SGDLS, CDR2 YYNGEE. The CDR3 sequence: CASSVSLAGINEQFF. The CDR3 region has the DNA TGTGCCAGCAGCGTTAGTCTAGCGGGCATCAATGAGCAGTTCTTC.